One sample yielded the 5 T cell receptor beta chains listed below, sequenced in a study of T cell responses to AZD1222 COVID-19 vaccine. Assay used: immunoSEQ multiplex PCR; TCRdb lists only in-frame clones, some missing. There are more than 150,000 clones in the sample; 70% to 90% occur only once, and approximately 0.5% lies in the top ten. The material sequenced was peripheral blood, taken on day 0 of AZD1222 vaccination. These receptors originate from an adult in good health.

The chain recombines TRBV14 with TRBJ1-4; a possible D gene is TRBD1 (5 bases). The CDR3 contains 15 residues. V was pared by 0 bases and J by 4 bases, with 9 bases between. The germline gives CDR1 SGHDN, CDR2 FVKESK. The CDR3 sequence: CASSQDWGYNEKLFF. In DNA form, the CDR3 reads TGTGCCAGCAGCCAAGACTGGGGGTATAATGAAAAACTGTTTTTT. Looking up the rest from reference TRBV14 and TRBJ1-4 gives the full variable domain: EAGVTQFPSHSVIEKGQTVTLRCDPISGHDNLYWYRRVMGKEIKFLLHFVKESKQDESGMPNNRFLAERTGGTYSTLKVQPAELEDSGVYFCASSQDWGYNEKLFFGSGTQLSVL.

This chain's CDR3 is CASSITDVSSYNEQFF. CDR3 DNA: TGTGCCAGCAGTATTACGGACGTTAGCTCCTACAATGAGCAGTTCTTC. J is TRBJ2-1 and V is TRBV7-9; no clear D. V lost 6 bases, J lost 0 bases, and 15 bases lay in between. The CDR3 is 16 amino acids. Germline-derived CDR1 and CDR2 are SEHNR and FQNEAQ (reference sequence).

This CDR3 is CASSVNFDGKLFF. The CDR3 DNA follows: TGTGCCAGTAGTGTAAACTTTGATGGAAAACTGTTTTTT. V is TRBV19 and J is TRBJ1-4; D uncertain. The CDR3 has 13 amino acids. Trimming removed 5 bases at V and 10 bases at J, with 14 bases between. Looked up from germline, CDR1 is LNHDA and CDR2 is SQIVND (reference sequence).

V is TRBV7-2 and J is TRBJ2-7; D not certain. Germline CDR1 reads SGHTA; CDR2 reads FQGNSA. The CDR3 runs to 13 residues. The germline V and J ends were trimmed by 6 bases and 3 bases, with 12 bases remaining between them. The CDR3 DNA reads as TGTGCCAGCAGTCCCCTAGTAGACTACGAGCAGTACTTC. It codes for CASSPLVDYEQYF.

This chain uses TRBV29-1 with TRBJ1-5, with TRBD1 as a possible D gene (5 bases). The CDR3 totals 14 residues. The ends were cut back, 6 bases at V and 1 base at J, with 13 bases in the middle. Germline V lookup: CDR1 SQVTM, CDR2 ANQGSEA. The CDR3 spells CSVRDAGSNQPQHF. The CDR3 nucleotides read TGCAGCGTCCGGGACGCAGGCAGCAATCAGCCCCAGCATTTT.